This T cell receptor (beta chain) was recovered during a study of T cell clonotyping in hematopoietic cell transplantation (dated by TCRdb to about 2021). General notes on the study: Pretransplant samples from recipients were collected after cytoreduction. The study collected some 150 blood samples from 35 to 40 consecutive transplant recipients and their related donors. Recruitment of patients was conducted between September 2015 and early 2017, and follow-up was continued until late 2020 or death. Study-wide conclusions, independent of this receptor: Overlap with donor repertoires was found for only a small fraction of recipient repertoires, with over 95% found to appear de novo at the given depth. Inverse Simpson Index values from donors and from recipients before transplant predicted broader TCR repertoire diversity after transplant. The sample size was limited, and because cells were not sorted, the contributions of CD4 and CD8 repertoires could not be separated. A decrease in recipient TCR diversity was observed after transplant, and a progressive increase in pathologically expanded clonotypes was seen from day 30 to day 180.

TCR beta CDR3 regions were amplified from genomic DNA with the immunoSEQ assay, a bias-controlled multiplex PCR using V- and J-specific primers. In a second PCR step, the CDR3 amplicons were tagged with a proprietary barcode plus Illumina adapter sequences. An Illumina MiSeq instrument was used to sequence the CDR3 libraries. Processing in the source paper ran as follows. Export and quality control were done with immunoSEQ Analyzer 3.0, while downstream analyses used R Bioconductor and Immunarch. Only productive rearrangements within the normalized downsampled data set were used in the calculation of repertoire metrics. Pathologically expanded clonotypes were defined as those larger than 5 templates in the normalized cohort. Repertoire diversity was measured with the Inverse Simpson Index. To capture all clonotypes, CMV-specificity analyses were performed on the non-normalized data set. The source is immuneACCESS, and TCRdb retained only in-frame sequences with V and J called. Part of the clones is not carried over; for the studies checked, unresolved V genes explain less than half of this, and the remainder is unexplained. V and J calls and clone size are copied from that table; D and trimming were computed from the DNA. Within this sample are about 13,000 clones, with approximately 88% of them counted one time only. More than 15% of the sample belongs to the ten largest clones.

This clone turned up a few times. Its binding antigen is unknown. There are no base qualities to consult, and no much larger clone falls within one base. The sample's time point label, in plain terms: recipient sample about 28 days before transplant, after cytoreduction. Blood samples were obtained from recipients approximately 28 days before transplant and at days 30, 100 and 180 after transplant. Nuclei Lysis Solution was used to extract genomic DNA from fresh or cryopreserved unfractionated peripheral blood mononuclear cells. The junction shows trimming of 4 bases on V and 2 bases on J, and the gene matches do not reach 10 bases of it. Reading the germline V gene gives CDR1 MGHRA and CDR2 YSYEKL. The CDR3 has 16 amino acids, counting the end cysteine and phenylalanine. The entry retains the CDR3 DNA only, 48 bases that are in frame from base 1.

The material was peripheral blood mononuclear cells, obtained before stem cell transplant. The V and J genes are TRBV4-1 and TRBJ1-2; a stretch of 7 junction bases matches TRBD1. This clonotype originated in a man aged 60 to 75 with acute myeloid leukemia. Some clones in this sample may be carry-over from other donors' samples. For the CDR3, the sequence is CASSLSGEGANYGYTF. The DNA sequence is TGCGCCAGCAGCCTCTCAGGGGAGGGGGCAAACTATGGCTACACCTTC.